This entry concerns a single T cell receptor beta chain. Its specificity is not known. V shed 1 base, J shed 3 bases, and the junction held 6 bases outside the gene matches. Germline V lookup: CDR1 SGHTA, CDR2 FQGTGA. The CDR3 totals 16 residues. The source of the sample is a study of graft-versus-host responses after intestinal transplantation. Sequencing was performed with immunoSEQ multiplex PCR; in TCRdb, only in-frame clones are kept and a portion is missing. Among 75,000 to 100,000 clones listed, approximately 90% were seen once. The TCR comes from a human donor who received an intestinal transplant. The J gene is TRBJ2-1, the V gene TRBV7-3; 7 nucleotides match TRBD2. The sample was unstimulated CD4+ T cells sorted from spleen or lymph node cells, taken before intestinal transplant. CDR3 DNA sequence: TGTGCCAGCAGCTTAAATAGTGGGACTATCTACAATGAGCAGTTCTTC. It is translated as CASSLNSGTIYNEQFF.